One sample yielded the 5 T cell receptor beta chains listed below, sequenced in a study of immune heterogeneity within non-small cell lung tumors. Multiplex PCR was performed with 32 V and 13 J primers, and it amplified TCR beta CDR3. MiXCR was run by TCRdb on the multiplex PCR reads, yielding one entry per CDR3 protein. The table shows several thousand distinct CDR3 sequences, with 20% to 25% occurring only once. Genomic DNA extracted from bulk tumor tissue served as template. A total of around 600 ng was used per sample. During surgery, several far-apart biopsies were obtained from every primary tumor. It was patients with untreated, newly diagnosed non-small cell lung cancer who underwent curative surgery. Sequencing input: lung tumor tissue. The origin of the receptors is an older man with non-small cell lung cancer.

The chain links TRBV20-1 to TRBJ2-1, with 7 nucleotides matching TRBD1. Germline trimming cut 7 bases from V and 12 bases from J; bases unmatched to any gene: 9. This CDR3 comprises 11 residues. Germline V gene lookup returns CDR1 DFQATT and CDR2 SNEGSKA (reference sequence). The CDR3 DNA is TGCAGTGGTGATCACAGGGGACGGCAGTTCTTC. Its translation is CSGDHRGRQFF.

This clonotype was observed many times. The V gene is TRBV18, the J gene TRBJ2-3; 10 bases fit TRBD2. V lost 2 bases to trimming and J lost 1 base; unmatched junction nucleotides: 3. The CDR3 has 16 residues. CDR1 and CDR2 from the germline V gene are KGHSH and LQKENI. The CDR3: CASSPGLAGGTDTQYF. CDR3 bases: TGTGCCAGCTCACCAGGGCTAGCGGGAGGCACAGATACGCAGTATTTT. The full variable domain, in which reference TRBV18 and TRBJ2-3 provide the parts outside the CDR3, is NAGVMQNPRHLVRRRGQEARLRCSPMKGHSHVYWYRQLPEEGLKFMVYLQKENIIDESGMPKERFSAEFPKEGPSILRIQQVVRGDSAAYFCASSPGLAGGTDTQYFGPGTRLTVL.

This clonotype ranks as medium-sized. This sequence joins TRBV28 and TRBJ2-4; TRBD1 matches at 8 bases. After removal of 5 bases from V and 6 bases from J, the junction contained 9 bases not matched to a gene. CDR1 is MDHEN, CDR2 SYDVKM, per germline. The CDR3 consists of 15 residues. The CDR3 here is CASSKPGQGGNIQYF. DNA of the CDR3: TGTGCCAGCAGTAAACCAGGACAGGGCGGAAACATTCAGTACTTC.

Within the sample, this clonotype is medium-sized. The chain joins TRBV7-8 to TRBJ2-7; no reliable D call. V gave up 0 bases and J gave up 6 bases, with 18 bases separating them. In germline, CDR1 is SGHVS, CDR2 FQNEAQ. CDR3 length: 16 residues. CDR3 nucleotide sequence: TGTGCCAGCAGCTTAGCGCACCGGGTGCCCTCAGCCGAGCAGTACTTC. Encoded protein: CASSLAHRVPSAEQYF.

This clonotype was seen at least ten times. The chain uses TRBV29-1 and TRBJ2-7, with no clear D. Germline assignment: CDR1 SQVTM and CDR2 ANQGSEA. This CDR3 is built from 14 residues. V gave up 1 base and J gave up 5 bases, with 15 bases separating them. CDR3 DNA: TGCAGCGTTGAAGGGGCAAGCAGTTGGGACGAGCAGTACTTC. The encoded protein is CSVEGASSWDEQYF.